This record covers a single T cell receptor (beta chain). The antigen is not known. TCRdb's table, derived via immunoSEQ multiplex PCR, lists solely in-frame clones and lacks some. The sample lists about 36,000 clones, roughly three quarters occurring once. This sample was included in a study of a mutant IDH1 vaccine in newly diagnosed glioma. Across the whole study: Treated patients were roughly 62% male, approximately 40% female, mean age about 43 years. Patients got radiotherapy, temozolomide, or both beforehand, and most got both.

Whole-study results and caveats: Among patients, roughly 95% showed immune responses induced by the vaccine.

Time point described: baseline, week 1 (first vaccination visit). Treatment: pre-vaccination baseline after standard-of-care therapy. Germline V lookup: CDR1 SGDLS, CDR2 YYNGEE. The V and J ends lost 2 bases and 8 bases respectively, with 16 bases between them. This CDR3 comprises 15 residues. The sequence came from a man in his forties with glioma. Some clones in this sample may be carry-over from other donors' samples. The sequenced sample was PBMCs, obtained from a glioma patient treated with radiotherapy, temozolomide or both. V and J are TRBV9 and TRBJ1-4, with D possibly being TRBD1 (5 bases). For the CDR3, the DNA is TGTGCCAGCAGCGTCGGGGCAGGGCTAGGCGAAAAACTGTTTTTT. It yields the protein CASSVGAGLGEKLFF.